This TCR beta chain was identified in a study of cytomegalovirus exposure and HLA in healthy donors. Broader study findings: Investigators reported over 150 TCR beta chains as tied to cytomegalovirus.

This PCR relied on a set of 60 Vbeta primers and 13 Jbeta primers. Produced via immunoSEQ multiplex PCR; TCRdb's table is partial and in-frame only. The repertoire consists of 130,000 or so clones, with about four fifths occurring once and the leading ten covering roughly 5%. This clone occurred once. Its specificity is unknown. The ends lost 7 bases at V and 2 bases at J; junction bases unmatched: 6. The germline V gene encodes CDR1 MDHEN and CDR2 SYDVKM. This CDR3 is built from 17 residues. This clonotype originated in a man aged 25 to 40 in good health and CMV-seronegative. The rearrangement uses TRBV28 and TRBJ2-1; 15 nucleotides line up with TRBD2. The sequenced material came from PBMCs. The DNA for the CDR3 is TGTGCCAGCAACCCGGGACTAGCGGGAGGCCCCTACAATGAGCAGTTCTTC. It specifies CASNPGLAGGPYNEQFF.